Below, 26 T cell receptor beta chains from the same sample are listed, as sequenced in a study of blood T cell repertoires in COVID-19. TCRdb keeps only in-frame clones here, not all; method: immunoSEQ multiplex PCR. The sample includes 240,000 or so clones, about 81% of them seen just once. What was sequenced was peripheral blood. These receptors all stem from a woman aged 55-69 years with active or convalescent COVID-19.

The CDR3 here is CASSPPGHSRGPYEQYF. The CDR3 DNA follows: TGTGCCAGCAGTCCCCCGGGACACTCCAGGGGACCCTACGAGCAGTACTTC. The chain employs TRBV7-9 and TRBJ2-7, with a weak D call TRBD1 (6 bases). The germline V gene encodes CDR1 SEHNR and CDR2 FQNEAQ (reference sequence). The CDR3 is 17 residues long. V was clipped by 6 bases and J by 2 bases, with 23 bases between them.

The chain employs TRBV3-1 (or the pseudogene TRBV3-2) and TRBJ1-1, with TRBD1 matching over 8 bases. Germline CDR1 LGHDT, CDR2 YNNKEL (reference sequence). The CDR3 covers 15 residues. The V segment lost 0 bases and the J segment 3 bases; nucleotides outside the gene matches: 3. This CDR3 is CASSQEYRGDTEAFF. The CDR3, as DNA: TGTGCCAGCAGCCAAGAATACAGGGGGGACACTGAAGCTTTCTTT.

This chain uses TRBV3-1 (or the pseudogene TRBV3-2) with TRBJ1-4; D possibly corresponds to TRBD1 (5 bases). Per germline, CDR1 LGHDT and CDR2 YNNKEL (reference sequence). Trimming took off 4 bases at V and 7 bases at J, with 16 bases between the two ends. This CDR3 is built from 15 residues. CDR3 amino acids: CASSLRQAGREKLFF. CDR3 nucleotide sequence: TGTGCCAGCAGCCTCCGACAAGCGGGGCGTGAAAAACTGTTTTTT.

This clone was recorded at least ten times. The chain carries TRBV30 and TRBJ1-1; maybe TRBD1 (5 bases). Trimming shortened V by 7 bases and J by 1 base, and 13 bases separated the two germline ends. This CDR3 has 13 amino acids. The V gene's germline CDR1 is GTSNPN and CDR2 SVGIG (reference sequence). The CDR3: CASRQQTNTEAFF. The CDR3 nucleotides are TGTGCCTCTAGACAGCAGACGAACACTGAAGCTTTCTTT.

J is TRBJ2-2 and V is TRBV7-9; TRBD1 aligns across 10 bases. Germline values: CDR1 SEHNR, CDR2 FQNEAQ (reference sequence). The CDR3 loop spans 15 amino acids. V was pared by 8 bases and J by 6 bases, with 9 bases of the junction left unmatched. DNA of the CDR3: TGTGCCAGCCTCTTAGGGACAGGGGCCGCCGGGGAGCTGTTTTTT. It specifies CASLLGTGAAGELFF.

The V call is TRBV5-1, the J call TRBJ1-1, with a weak D call TRBD1 (6 bases). This CDR3 is 15 amino acids long. V shed 0 bases and J shed 2 bases, with 11 bases lying between them. Germline CDR1 reads SGHRS; CDR2 reads YFSETQ. Here the CDR3 reads CASSLGVTGNTEAFF. CDR3 DNA: TGCGCCAGCAGCTTGGGCGTGACAGGTAACACTGAAGCTTTCTTT.

The V and J genes are TRBV18 and TRBJ2-3, with D possibly matching TRBD2 (6 bases). This CDR3 spans 14 amino acids. In germline, CDR1 is KGHSH, CDR2 LQKENI. Between the trimmed V and J ends, which lost 2 bases and 3 bases, there was a span of 9 bases. CDR3 DNA: TGTGCCAGCTCACCAGGGGGGAGGACAGATACGCAGTATTTT. Protein product: CASSPGGRTDTQYF.

This clone was counted a few times. The V gene is TRBV24-1, the J gene TRBJ1-4, with a possible D match to TRBD1 (6 bases). CDR1 and CDR2 (germline): KGHDR, SFDVKD. With 3 bases removed from V and 3 bases from J, the gap between germline ends came to 16 bases. The CDR3 totals 17 residues. CDR3 in DNA: TGTGCCACCAGTGATCCCGTTACAGGGACCCCTAATGAAAAACTGTTTTTT. Translation: CATSDPVTGTPNEKLFF.

J is TRBJ1-4 and V is TRBV19, with TRBD1 matching over 8 bases. The germline V gene has CDR1 LNHDA and CDR2 SQIVND (reference sequence). The CDR3 sequence is 13 residues long. J gave up 5 bases and V 6 bases, and 2 bases lay outside the gene matches. Here the CDR3 DNA reads TGTGCCAGTAGAAACAGGGGGAATGAAAAACTGTTTTTT. This sequence encodes CASRNRGNEKLFF.

V usage is TRBV27 and J usage is TRBJ1-5; D is uncertain. Trimming removed 1 base from V and 5 bases from J, with 9 bases in between. The CDR3 spans 14 residues. Looked up from germline, CDR1 is MNHEY and CDR2 is SMNVEV (reference sequence). CDR3 sequence: CASSLFGEDQPQHF. The CDR3 nucleotides are TGTGCCAGCAGTTTATTTGGCGAGGATCAGCCCCAGCATTTT.

The CDR3 loop reads CASSINRVNQPQHF. The CDR3 coding sequence is TGTGCCAGTAGTATAAACAGGGTCAATCAGCCCCAGCATTTT. The chain joins TRBV19 to TRBJ1-5, with TRBD1 as a possible D gene (6 bases). Germline CDR1 reads LNHDA; CDR2 reads SQIVND (reference sequence). CDR3 length equals 14 residues. V lost 2 bases, J lost 3 bases, and 8 bases lay in between.

This clone was recorded once. The chain carries TRBV3-1 (or the pseudogene TRBV3-2) and TRBJ2-5; tentatively, D is TRBD2 (6 bases). The CDR3 length is 16 residues. Germline V CDR1 and CDR2: LGHDT, YNNKEL (reference sequence). V was shortened by 2 bases and J by 1 base, with 14 bases between the two germline ends. The CDR3 DNA follows: TGTGCCAGCAGCCAAAGGGGAGTGGGGGGCCAAGAGACCCAGTACTTC. Its translation: CASSQRGVGGQETQYF.

This chain connects TRBV19 to TRBJ1-1; 10 nucleotides line up with TRBD1. The V gene end was trimmed by 4 bases and the J gene end by 5 bases; junction bases not matched to a gene: 4. The CDR3 sequence is 14 residues long. In germline, CDR1 is LNHDA, CDR2 SQIVND (reference sequence). CDR3 in amino acids: CASSKWDRGTEAFF. The CDR3 DNA is TGTGCCAGTAGTAAGTGGGACAGGGGAACTGAAGCTTTCTTT.

V is TRBV7-9 and J is TRBJ1-5; the D gene is possibly TRBD1 (6 bases). CDR1 is SEHNR and CDR2 is FQNEAQ in the germline V gene (reference sequence). This CDR3 has 16 residues. Trimming left V 5 bases short and J 5 bases short, with 19 bases between. The CDR3 bases are TGTGCCAGCAGCCGTATGACAGGTTTAATGGATCAGCCCCAGCATTTT. Its translation is CASSRMTGLMDQPQHF. Combining the CDR3 with reference TRBV7-9 and TRBJ1-5 gives the whole variable domain DTGVSQNPRHKITKRGQNVTFRCDPISEHNRLYWYRQTLGQGPEFLTYFQNEAQLEKSRLLSDRFSAERPKGSFSTLEIQRTEQGDSAMYLCASSRMTGLMDQPQHFGDGTRLSIL.

The chain employs TRBV27 and TRBJ1-1; D not certain. The germline gives CDR1 MNHEY, CDR2 SMNVEV (reference sequence). V shed 7 bases and J shed 5 bases, with 23 bases lying between them. This CDR3 contains 16 residues. The CDR3 sequence is CASTKTRTAGRTEAFF. The CDR3 DNA reads TGTGCCAGCACCAAGACCCGCACAGCTGGAAGGACTGAAGCTTTCTTT.

The chain uses TRBV4-3 and TRBJ1-6; TRBD1 matches 9 bases. Germline CDR1 and CDR2: LGHNA and YSLEER. J lost 6 bases, V lost 2 bases, and 5 bases had no gene match. This CDR3 has 16 residues. DNA of the CDR3: TGCGCCAGCAGCCAAATAGGGGACAGGGCTAATTCACCCCTCCACTTT. This encodes CASSQIGDRANSPLHF.

V is TRBV23-1 and J is TRBJ2-7; possibly TRBD2 for D (6 bases). TRBV23-1 is marked as an open reading frame, function uncertain. This CDR3 has 16 amino acids. Between the trimmed V and J ends, which lost 0 bases and 3 bases, there was a span of 15 bases. The CDR3, as DNA: TGCGCCAGCAGTCAATCGATATTCCAGGGAGGCTACGAGCAGTACTTC. Its translation: CASSQSIFQGGYEQYF.

The rearrangement uses TRBV20-1 and TRBJ2-1; TRBD1 might be the D (5 bases). With 6 bases removed from V and 4 bases from J, the gap between germline ends came to 7 bases. This CDR3 has 11 residues. CDR1 is DFQATT, CDR2 SNEGSKA, per germline (reference sequence). CDR3 sequence reads: CSANRYNEQFF. CDR3 in DNA: TGCAGTGCAAACAGGTACAATGAGCAGTTCTTC.

The chain employs TRBV2 and TRBJ2-3, with 14 bases fitting TRBD2. Trimming at V came to 2 bases and at J to 4 bases, leaving 5 bases not matched to a gene. The germline gives CDR1 SNHLY, CDR2 FYNNEI. The CDR3 sequence is 17 residues long. The CDR3 protein is CASSEWGLAGASDTQYF. The CDR3 coding sequence is TGTGCCAGCAGTGAATGGGGACTAGCGGGGGCATCAGATACGCAGTATTTT.

This clone was recorded only once. The chain links TRBV7-2 to TRBJ2-6, with a weak D call TRBD2 (5 bases). The length of the CDR3 is 16 residues. The V end was cut by 5 bases, the J end by 2 bases, with 13 bases between. Germline CDR1 reads SGHTA; CDR2 reads FQGNSA. CDR3 DNA: TGTGCCAGCAGCCCGCCTGGGAGTACTGGGGCCAACGTCCTGACTTTC. This translates into CASSPPGSTGANVLTF.

J is TRBJ2-7 and V is TRBV14, with D possibly TRBD2 on 6 matching bases. V lost 3 bases to trimming and J lost 7 bases, with 13 bases between them. CDR3 length: 13 residues. CDR1 and CDR2 (germline): SGHDN, FVKESK. CDR3 nucleotide sequence: TGTGCCAGCAGCCAGGGGACTTTGGGGGAGCAGTACTTC. Amino acids: CASSQGTLGEQYF.

The chain employs TRBV19 and TRBJ2-3; 7 nucleotides align to TRBD2. V was clipped by 7 bases and J by 4 bases; unmatched bases: 8. The CDR3 length is 14 residues. Germline loops: CDR1 LNHDA, CDR2 SQIVND (reference sequence). CDR3 DNA: TGTGCCAGTAAGGGACGGGGGGAGCCAGATACGCAGTATTTT. Protein product: CASKGRGEPDTQYF.

A few counts support this clone. The chain carries TRBV7-9 and TRBJ1-6; D is perhaps TRBD1 (5 bases). The CDR3 extends over 13 amino acids. Germline V CDR1 and CDR2: SEHNR, FQNEAQ (reference sequence). Trimming left V 8 bases short and J 4 bases short, with 9 bases between. The CDR3 DNA sequence: TGTGCCAGCGGTGACAGTTATAATTCACCCCTCCACTTT. Translated, it gives CASGDSYNSPLHF.

The chain couples TRBV3-1 (or the pseudogene TRBV3-2) to TRBJ2-5; 8 bases fit TRBD2. In germline, CDR1 is LGHDT, CDR2 YNNKEL (reference sequence). The CDR3 extends over 13 amino acids. The junction had 10 bases not matched to a gene; V was cut back by 6 bases and J by 10 bases. The CDR3 loop reads CASSPSIRGGQYF. CDR3 bases: TGTGCCAGCAGTCCGTCTATCCGGGGGGGCCAGTACTTC.

This chain links TRBV19 with TRBJ2-1, with D possibly TRBD2 on 5 matching bases. Germline V gives CDR1 LNHDA, CDR2 SQIVND (reference sequence). V lost 6 bases and J lost 0, with 12 bases in between. CDR3 size: 15 residues. CDR3 region: CASRGLGSSYNEQFF. CDR3 coding DNA: TGTGCCAGTAGGGGCTTAGGGAGCTCCTACAATGAGCAGTTCTTC.

V gene TRBV6-5 combines with J gene TRBJ1-5; possible D gene TRBD1, 5 bases. Per the germline V gene, CDR1 is MNHEY and CDR2 is SVGAGI. CDR3 length: 13 amino acids. Trimming shortened V by 5 bases and J by 10 bases, and 15 bases separated the two germline ends. The CDR3 region is CASSIGHPHPQHF. In nucleotides, the CDR3 is TGTGCCAGCAGTATAGGACACCCACATCCCCAGCATTTT.